The 15 T cell receptor beta chains in this list originate from one sample, sequenced in a study of glioma-infiltrating T cells (dated by TCRdb to the mid-2010s). Instrument on record: Illumina MiSeq. The iRepertoire nested amplicon-rescue multiplex PCR (arm-PCR) platform was used to amplify TCR alpha and beta CDR3 regions from RNA. TCRdb trimmed the raw reads at Q25, called clones with MiXCR and kept productive beta chains. Each record represents a unique CDR3 protein, reported with the most common genes and DNA among its rows. This sample lists approximately 190,000 distinct CDR3 sequences; 25% to 35% were detected once. The top ten constitute roughly 21% of the sample. The sequenced material came from glioma tissue, nonneoplastic brain tissue, or PBMCs (not recorded which). The receptors were gathered from a human donor with low-grade glioma or glioblastoma, undergoing nonglioma brain surgery, or in good health (not recorded which).

This clonotype has at least ten counts. V is TRBV19 and J is TRBJ1-2; D call uncertain. The CDR3 runs to 14 residues. Germline V gene data show CDR1 as LNHDA and CDR2 as SQIVND (reference sequence). The V end was cut by 9 bases, the J end by 3 bases, with 17 bases between. This CDR3 reads CASSVASGHYGYTF. In DNA, the CDR3 is TGTGCCAGCAGTGTAGCATCAGGACACTATGGCTACACCTTC.

This clonotype was observed at least ten times. The V and J genes are TRBV20-1 and TRBJ2-5; TRBD1 matches 8 bases. Germline CDR1 and CDR2: DFQATT and SNEGSKA (reference sequence). The CDR3 runs 15 residues. Germline trimming cut 1 base from V and 3 bases from J; bases unmatched to any gene: 7. The CDR3 nucleotides read TGCAGTGCTAGAGGAAAGGAGGGACAGGAAGAGACCCAGTACTTC. Its protein is CSARGKEGQEETQYF.

As concerns this clonotype: This may arise from a read error, as a much more abundant clone is one base away. The chain recombines TRBV28 with TRBJ2-1; 11 bases line up with TRBD2. Per the germline V gene, CDR1 is MDHEN and CDR2 is SYDVKM. V was clipped by 6 bases and J by 6 bases; unmatched bases: 16. The length of the CDR3 is 18 residues. The CDR3 reads CASRTSGRAVVALNEQFF. In DNA form, the CDR3 reads TGTGCCAGCAGAACTAGCGGGAGAGCGGTAGTAGCGCTCAATGAGCAGTTCTTC.

In its sample, this clonotype was seen many times. This chain links TRBV29-1 with TRBJ2-1; 12 positions match TRBD2. This CDR3 contains 15 residues. Germline V gene lookup returns CDR1 SQVTM and CDR2 ANQGSEA. The V and J ends lost 2 bases and 9 bases, in that order; junction bases with no gene match: 8. DNA of the CDR3: TGCAGCGTTGAAACTAGCGGGAGGATAGGCAGTGAGCAGTTCTTC. It encodes CSVETSGRIGSEQFF.

This clonotype was counted many times. The gene calls are TRBV7-2 and TRBJ2-7, with 8 bases aligning to TRBD2. CDR3 length: 14 residues. Per germline, CDR1 SGHTA and CDR2 FQGNSA. After removal of 5 bases from V and 2 bases from J, the junction contained 5 bases not matched to a gene. The CDR3 protein is CASSPRTSTYEQYF. The CDR3 DNA sequence: TGTGCCAGCAGCCCCCGGACTAGCACCTACGAGCAGTACTTC.

This clonotype came up many times. This rearrangement joins TRBV7-2 to TRBJ1-6, with 10 bases matching TRBD1. The V gene's germline CDR1 is SGHTA and CDR2 FQGNSA. The CDR3 spans 14 residues. J lost 10 bases, V lost 4 bases, and 4 bases had no gene match. The CDR3 reads CASSSRDRGSPLHF. CDR3 DNA sequence: TGTGCCAGCAGCTCCCGGGACAGGGGATCACCCCTCCACTTT.

This clonotype occurred many times. The chain couples TRBV4-3 to TRBJ2-7; D possibly corresponds to TRBD2 (5 bases). The CDR3 spans 15 residues. The V end lost 5 bases, the J end lost 0 bases, and 14 bases lay between the germline ends. Germline V lookup: CDR1 LGHNA, CDR2 YSLEER. This CDR3 reads CASSTSLGSSYEQYF. The DNA of the CDR3 is TGCGCCAGCAGCACCAGTCTGGGGAGCTCCTACGAGCAGTACTTC.

This clonotype was found once. This may come from a read error, since a much larger clone is one base off. The CDR3 spells CDSSQGDPRSYEQYF. The CDR3 DNA sequence: TGCGACAGCAGCCAAGGGGACCCGCGATCCTACGAGCAGTACTTC. The chain is built from TRBV4-1 and TRBJ2-7, with D possibly called TRBD1 or TRBD2 (5 bases each). Germline-derived CDR1 and CDR2 are MGHRA and YSYEKL. The length of the CDR3 is 15 residues.

This clonotype showed up many times. This chain connects TRBV19 to TRBJ1-1; 9 bases line up with TRBD1. V was clipped by 5 bases and J by 1 base; unmatched bases: 11. CDR3 length equals 17 residues. The V gene's germline CDR1 is LNHDA and CDR2 SQIVND (reference sequence). The CDR3 coding sequence is TGTGCCAGTAGTCCTTTCCCACCGGGACAGGGGAACACTGAAGCTTTCTTT. Encoded protein: CASSPFPPGQGNTEAFF.

This clonotype was recorded at least ten times. Written as DNA, the CDR3 is TGCAGTGCTAGATTGGCACCAGGGGAAAAACTGTTTTTT. The encoded protein is CSARLAPGEKLFF. This chain connects TRBV20-1 to TRBJ1-4; a possible D gene is TRBD1 (5 bases). V was cut by 2 bases and J by 8 bases, with 12 bases left in between. The CDR3 runs to 13 residues. CDR1 and CDR2 (germline): DFQATT, SNEGSKA (reference sequence).

Comments on this clonotype: An end of the junction does not agree with germline; a read error may underlie this. The chain uses TRBV20-1 and TRBJ1-5; D is perhaps TRBD1 (5 bases). The CDR3 spans 14 residues. Germline V gene data show CDR1 as DFQATT and CDR2 as SNEGSKA (reference sequence). DNA for the CDR3: TGCAGTGCTAGAGATTGGGGGAACAATCAGCCACAGCATTTT. This encodes CSARDWGNNQPQHF.

Many counts were recorded for this clonotype. The chain has TRBV10-3 and TRBJ2-7; 8 bases map to TRBD1. CDR1 and CDR2 (germline): ENHRY, SYGVKD. CDR3 length equals 15 residues. After removal of 3 bases from V and 7 bases from J, the junction contained 11 bases not matched to a gene. CDR3 region: CAISDPPGQGGEQYF. DNA for the CDR3: TGTGCCATCAGTGACCCACCAGGACAGGGAGGAGAGCAGTACTTC.

This clonotype was observed many times. The chain combines TRBV2 with TRBJ2-1; possible D gene TRBD1, 6 bases. Trimming stripped 7 bases from V and 7 bases from J, with 11 bases between. The CDR3 extends over 12 amino acids. CDR1 SNHLY and CDR2 FYNNEI come from the germline V gene. The CDR3 loop reads CASNAGVNEQFF. CDR3 coding DNA: TGTGCCAGCAATGCAGGGGTAAATGAGCAGTTCTTC.

This clonotype showed up many times. The V gene is TRBV24-1, the J gene TRBJ2-1, with D perhaps matching TRBD2 (6 bases). The CDR3 has 14 residues. Germline-derived CDR1 and CDR2 are KGHDR and SFDVKD. V was clipped by 9 bases and J by 7 bases, with 18 bases between them. As DNA, the CDR3 is TGTGCCACCGCGGAGGGACGGCTAACGAATGAGCAGTTCTTC. Residues: CATAEGRLTNEQFF.

This clonotype came up a few times. The genes are TRBV2 and TRBJ2-7; 9 bases agree with TRBD1. V lost 0 bases, J lost 5 bases, and 8 bases stayed unmatched. Germline V lookup: CDR1 SNHLY, CDR2 FYNNEI. The CDR3 sequence is 16 residues long. The CDR3, as DNA: TGTGCCAGCAGTGAAGCTCGGTGGACAGGGGACGACGAGCAGTACTTC. Its protein is CASSEARWTGDDEQYF.